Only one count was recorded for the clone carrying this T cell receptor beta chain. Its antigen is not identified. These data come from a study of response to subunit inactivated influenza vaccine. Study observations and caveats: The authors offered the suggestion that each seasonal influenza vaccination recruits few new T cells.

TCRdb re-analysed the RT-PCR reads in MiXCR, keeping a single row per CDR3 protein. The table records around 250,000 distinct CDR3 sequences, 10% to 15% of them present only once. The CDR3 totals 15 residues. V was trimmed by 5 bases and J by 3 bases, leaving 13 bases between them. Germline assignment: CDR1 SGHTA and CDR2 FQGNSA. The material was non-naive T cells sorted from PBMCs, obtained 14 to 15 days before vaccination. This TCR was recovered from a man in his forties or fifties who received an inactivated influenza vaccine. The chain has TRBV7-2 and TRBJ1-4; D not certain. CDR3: CASSGRKAPNEKLFF. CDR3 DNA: TGTGCCAGCAGCGGCAGAAAGGCCCCTAATGAAAAACTGTTTTTT.